This entry describes one T cell receptor beta chain. Trimming took off 4 bases at V and 2 bases at J, with 13 bases between the two ends. CDR1 is SGHNT and CDR2 is YYREEE in the germline V gene (reference sequence). The CDR3 totals 15 residues. This sample was taken from a study of fetal regulatory T cell absence and autoimmunity. The survey-level immunoSEQ assay was used. TCRdb's table, derived via immunoSEQ multiplex PCR, lists solely in-frame clones and lacks some. The table shows around 100,000 clones, with approximately 75% occurring only once. The clonotype originates from a male donor with IPEX syndrome. Sample: pancreas tissue. The rearrangement uses TRBV5-4 and TRBJ2-1, with D tentatively TRBD1 or TRBD2 (5 bases each). The CDR3 reads CASSPRDETYNEQFF. DNA of the CDR3: TGTGCCAGCAGCCCCCGGGACGAAACCTACAATGAGCAGTTCTTC.